This T cell receptor (beta chain) emerged from a study of blood T cell repertoires in COVID-19 (dated by TCRdb to 2020 to 2021). Context from the whole study: The collaborator samples originated in the United States, Italy and Spain and spanned the acute and convalescent phases of COVID-19. The samples were drawn from two sources: the first 160 participants of the ongoing ImmuneRACE study, and over 950 subjects contributed by 6 global collaborators. The prospective study material was composed of cDNA or gDNA derived from T cells, B-cell-depleted T cells, or PBMCs. The sample metadata nearly always contained a de-identified subject ID, COVID-19 status, age in years and sex. A freely available public database, intended as a resource for researchers studying the immune response to SARS-CoV-2, is where the repertoires were released. Deeply sampled blood TCRbeta repertoires from subjects exposed to, actively infected with, or recovered from COVID-19 were included in the dataset. Where available, HLA class I and class II types were obtained from metadata supplied by the sample provider rather than from assay-based typing.

TCRbeta CDR3 regions were amplified from genomic DNA using the immunoSEQ Assay, a bias-controlled multiplex PCR. In the source study's methods: The number of nucleated cells in each sample was estimated from the amplification of reference gene primers within the assay. To quantify the absolute abundance of each unique TCRbeta CDR3 rearrangement, sequence reads were collapsed and filtered. For each sample, productive Simpson clonality was calculated by taking the square root of Simpson's diversity index across productive rearrangements. Entries here come from immuneACCESS through TCRdb and include only in-frame sequences with V and J called. Some clones fail to appear in such tables; in the studies checked, an unresolved V gene covers under half of the shortfall, and the cause of the remainder is unknown. V and J calls and clone size follow that table, whereas D and trimming were derived from the DNA. Within this sample are 220,000 or so clones, with roughly 80% of them counted one time only. The top ten constitute about 1.3% of the sample.

The V end loses 6 bases and the J end loses 0 bases, and a stretch of 23 bases separates them. From the cysteine up to the phenylalanine, the CDR3 has a length of 18 residues. Just the 54-base CDR3 DNA is kept, in frame starting at base 1. Looking up the germline V gene (reference sequence) yields CDR1 PRHDT and CDR2 FYEKMQ. This clone was detected once. The clone's antigen remains unknown. There are no base qualities to consult, and no much larger clone falls within one base. Study-wide findings and limitations: The quantity of clinical and demographic metadata differed by source and by participant and was supplied without curation.

Participants in the prospective study were aged about 18 to 100 years, lived in about two dozen United States geographic areas, and enrolled through a virtual design. Cohort assignment in the prospective study relied on participant-reported clinical history from a screening survey and a study questionnaire. In the prospective study, mobile phlebotomists collected whole blood, serum and a nasopharyngeal or oropharyngeal swab from each participant. Prospective study participants could optionally give additional blood draws and questionnaires over an approximately two-month period. Before DNA extraction, blood samples from the prospective study were shipped at room temperature or frozen.

This receptor was identified in a woman in her thirties or forties with acute COVID-19. Sequenced material: PBMCs or T cells enriched from blood (not recorded which). The chain uses TRBV13 and TRBJ2-5; the D region possibly corresponds to TRBD1 (5 bases align). The CDR3 amino acid sequence is: CASSVATRNWGNQETQYF. DNA sequence: TGTGCCAGCAGTGTGGCAACAAGAAATTGGGGCAACCAAGAGACCCAGTACTTC.